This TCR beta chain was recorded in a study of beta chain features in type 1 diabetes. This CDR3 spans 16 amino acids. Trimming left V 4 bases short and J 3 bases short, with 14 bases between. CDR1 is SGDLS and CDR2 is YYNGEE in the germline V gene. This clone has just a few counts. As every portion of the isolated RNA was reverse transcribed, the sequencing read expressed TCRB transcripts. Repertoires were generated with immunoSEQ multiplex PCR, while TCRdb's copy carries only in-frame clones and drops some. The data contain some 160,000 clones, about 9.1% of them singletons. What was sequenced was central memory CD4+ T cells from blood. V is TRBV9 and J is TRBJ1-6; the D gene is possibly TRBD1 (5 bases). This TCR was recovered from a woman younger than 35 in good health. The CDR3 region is CASSPRWGDYNSPLHF. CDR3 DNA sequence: TGTGCCAGCAGCCCCCGATGGGGGGACTATAATTCACCCCTCCACTTT.